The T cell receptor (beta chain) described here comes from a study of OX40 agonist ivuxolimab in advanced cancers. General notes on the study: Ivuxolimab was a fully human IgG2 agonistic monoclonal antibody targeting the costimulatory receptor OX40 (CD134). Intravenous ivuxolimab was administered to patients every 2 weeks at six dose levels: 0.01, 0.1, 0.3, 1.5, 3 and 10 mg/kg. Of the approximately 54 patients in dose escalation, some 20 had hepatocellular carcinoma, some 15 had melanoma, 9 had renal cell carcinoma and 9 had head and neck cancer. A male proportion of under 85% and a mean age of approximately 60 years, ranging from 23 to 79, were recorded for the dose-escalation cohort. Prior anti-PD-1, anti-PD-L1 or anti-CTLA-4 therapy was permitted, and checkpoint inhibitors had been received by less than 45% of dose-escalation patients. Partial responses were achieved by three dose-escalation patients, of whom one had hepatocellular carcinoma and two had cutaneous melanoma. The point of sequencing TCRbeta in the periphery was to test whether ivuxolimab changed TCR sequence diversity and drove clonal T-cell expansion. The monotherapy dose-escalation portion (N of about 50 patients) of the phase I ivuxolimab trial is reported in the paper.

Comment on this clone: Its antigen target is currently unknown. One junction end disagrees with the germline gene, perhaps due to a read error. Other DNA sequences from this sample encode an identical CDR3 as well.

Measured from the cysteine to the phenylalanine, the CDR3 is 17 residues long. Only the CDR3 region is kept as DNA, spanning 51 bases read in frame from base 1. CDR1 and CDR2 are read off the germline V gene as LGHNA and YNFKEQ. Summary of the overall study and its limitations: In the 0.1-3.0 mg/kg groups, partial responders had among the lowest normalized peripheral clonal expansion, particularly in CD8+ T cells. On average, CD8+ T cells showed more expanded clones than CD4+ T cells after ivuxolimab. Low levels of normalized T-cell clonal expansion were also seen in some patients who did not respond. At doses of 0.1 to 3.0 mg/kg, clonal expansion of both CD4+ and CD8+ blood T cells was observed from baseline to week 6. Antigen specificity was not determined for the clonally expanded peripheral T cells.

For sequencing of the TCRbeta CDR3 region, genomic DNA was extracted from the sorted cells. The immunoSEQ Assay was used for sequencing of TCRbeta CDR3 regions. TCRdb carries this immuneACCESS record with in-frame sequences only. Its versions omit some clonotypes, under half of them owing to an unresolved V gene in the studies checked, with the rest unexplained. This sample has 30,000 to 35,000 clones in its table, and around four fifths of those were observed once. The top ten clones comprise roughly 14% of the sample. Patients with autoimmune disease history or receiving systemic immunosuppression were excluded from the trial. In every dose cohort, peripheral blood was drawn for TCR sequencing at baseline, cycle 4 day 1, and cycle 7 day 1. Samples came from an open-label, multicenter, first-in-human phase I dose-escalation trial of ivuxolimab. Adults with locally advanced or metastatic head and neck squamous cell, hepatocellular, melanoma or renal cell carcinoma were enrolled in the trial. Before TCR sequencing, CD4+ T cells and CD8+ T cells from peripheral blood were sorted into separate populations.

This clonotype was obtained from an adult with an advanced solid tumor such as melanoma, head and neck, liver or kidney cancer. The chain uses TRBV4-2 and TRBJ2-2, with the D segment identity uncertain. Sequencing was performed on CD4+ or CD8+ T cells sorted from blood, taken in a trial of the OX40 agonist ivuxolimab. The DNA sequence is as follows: TGTGCCAGCAGTCAAGACTTGGGCAGTACGAACACCGGGGAGCTGTTTTTT. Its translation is CASSQDLGSTNTGELFF.